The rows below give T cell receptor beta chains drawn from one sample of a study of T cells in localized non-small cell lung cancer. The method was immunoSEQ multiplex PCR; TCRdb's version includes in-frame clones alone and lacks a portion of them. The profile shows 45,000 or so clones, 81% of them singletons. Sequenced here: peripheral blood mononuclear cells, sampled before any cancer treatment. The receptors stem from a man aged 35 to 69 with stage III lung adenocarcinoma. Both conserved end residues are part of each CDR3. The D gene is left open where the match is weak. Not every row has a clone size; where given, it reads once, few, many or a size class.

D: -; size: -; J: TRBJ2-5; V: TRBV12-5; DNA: TGTGCTAGTGGTTTGTGGGGGGTTGGAGAGACCCAGTACTTC; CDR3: CASGLWGVGETQYF
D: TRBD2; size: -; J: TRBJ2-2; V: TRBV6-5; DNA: TGTGCCAGCAGTTACTCGGCGGGGGGCACCGGGGAGCTGTTTTTT; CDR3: CASSYSAGGTGELFF
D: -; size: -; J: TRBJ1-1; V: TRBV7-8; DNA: TGTGCCAGCAGCTTAGTGGGAGGAGGGGCAGTGAATACTGAAGCTTTCTTT; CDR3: CASSLVGGGAVNTEAFF
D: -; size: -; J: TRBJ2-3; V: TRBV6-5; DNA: TGTGCCAGCAGTTACTCAGAGCGGACCACAGATACGCAGTATTTT; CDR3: CASSYSERTTDTQYF
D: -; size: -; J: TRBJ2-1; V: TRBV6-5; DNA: TGTGCCAGCAGTTCCAAAGGGGGATCCTACAATGAGCAGTTCTTC; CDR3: CASSSKGGSYNEQFF
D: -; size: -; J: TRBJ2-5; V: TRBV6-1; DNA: TGTGCCAGCAGTGCGGGGGATGACAACCACTGGGGAGAGACCCAGTACTTC; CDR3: CASSAGDDNHWGETQYF
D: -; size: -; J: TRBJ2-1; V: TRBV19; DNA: TGTGCCAGTACCTGGGGGGGGGCAGAGAATGAGCAGTTCTTC; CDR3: CASTWGGAENEQFF
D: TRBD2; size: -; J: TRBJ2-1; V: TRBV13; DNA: TGTGCCAGCAGCAATCAAGGGACTAGCGCTTACAATGAGCAGTTCTTC; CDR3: CASSNQGTSAYNEQFF
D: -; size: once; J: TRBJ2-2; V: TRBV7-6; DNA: TGTGCCAGCAACCTCGGGGATTTCGGGGAGCTGTTTTTT; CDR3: CASNLGDFGELFF
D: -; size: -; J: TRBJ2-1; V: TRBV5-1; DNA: TGCGCCAGCAGCCCCGGAACGGGGGCGCGGTACAATGAGCAGTTCTTC; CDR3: CASSPGTGARYNEQFF
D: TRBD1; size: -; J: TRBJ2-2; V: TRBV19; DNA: TGTGCCAGTACTAGACAGGGTAGATCCAATACCGGGGAGCTGTTTTTT; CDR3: CASTRQGRSNTGELFF
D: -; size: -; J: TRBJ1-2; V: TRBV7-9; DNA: TGTGCCAGCAGCTTACTAGGACAGACAATCTATGGCTACACCTTC; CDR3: CASSLLGQTIYGYTF
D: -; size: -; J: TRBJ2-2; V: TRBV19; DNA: TGTGCCAGTAGTATAGTTAAGGGTGCGGGGCTGTTTTTT; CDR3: CASSIVKGAGLFF
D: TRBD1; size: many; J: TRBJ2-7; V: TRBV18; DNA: TGTGCCAGCTCCCCCGGGACAGGGGGCGAGCAGTACTTC; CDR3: CASSPGTGGEQYF
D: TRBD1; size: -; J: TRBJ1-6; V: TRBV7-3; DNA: TGTGCCAGCAGCTTAACCGCGGTTGGGACAGGGGGCTCACCCCTCCACTTT; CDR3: CASSLTAVGTGGSPLHF
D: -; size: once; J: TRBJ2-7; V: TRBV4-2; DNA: TGTGCCAGCAGCCAAGATCTAGGCACCTCCTACGAGCAGTACTTC; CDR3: CASSQDLGTSYEQYF
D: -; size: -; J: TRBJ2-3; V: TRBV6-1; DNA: TGTGCCAGCAGGCTCAGACAGGCCGATACGCAGTATTTT; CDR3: CASRLRQADTQYF
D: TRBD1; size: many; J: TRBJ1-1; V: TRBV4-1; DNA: TGCGCCAGCAGCCAATCCCTTGACAGGGCCACTGAAGCTTTCTTT; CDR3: CASSQSLDRATEAFF
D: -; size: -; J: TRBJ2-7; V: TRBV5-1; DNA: TGCGCCAGCAGCCTGGACTCCCCGGCATACGAGCAGTACTTC; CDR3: CASSLDSPAYEQYF
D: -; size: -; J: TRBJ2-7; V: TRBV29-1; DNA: TGCAGCGTTGAAGTCGGTAGAGGGGCGGAGCAGTACTTC; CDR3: CSVEVGRGAEQYF
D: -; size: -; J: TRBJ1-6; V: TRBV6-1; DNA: TGTGCCAGCAGTGAAGACCGTACCGATAATTCACCCCTCCACTTT; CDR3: CASSEDRTDNSPLHF
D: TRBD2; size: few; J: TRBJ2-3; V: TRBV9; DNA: TGTGCCAGCAGCGCAAGGAGGGCGGGGGTCACAGATACGCAGTATTTT; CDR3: CASSARRAGVTDTQYF
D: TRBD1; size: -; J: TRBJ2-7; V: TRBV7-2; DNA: TGTGCCAGCAGCCCCCGCGATGGGACAGGCTACGAGCAGTACTTC; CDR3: CASSPRDGTGYEQYF
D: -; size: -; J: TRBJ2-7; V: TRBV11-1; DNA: TGTGCCAGCAGCTTAGAAGCTGAGGGGCCTCCCTACGAGCAGTACTTC; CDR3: CASSLEAEGPPYEQYF
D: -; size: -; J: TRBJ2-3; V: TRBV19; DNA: TGTGCCAGTAGTATCGGGATTTTGACAGATACGCAGTATTTT; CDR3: CASSIGILTDTQYF
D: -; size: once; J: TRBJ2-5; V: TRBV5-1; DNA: TGCGCCAGCAGCCCTTCAATCCAGCTTAAAGAGACCCAGTACTTC; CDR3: CASSPSIQLKETQYF
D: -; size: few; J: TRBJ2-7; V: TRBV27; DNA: TGTGCCAGCAGGTTAACCGTTAACTCCTACGAGCAGTACTTC; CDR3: CASRLTVNSYEQYF
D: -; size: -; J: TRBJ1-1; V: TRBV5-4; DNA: TGTGCCAGCAGCTTCCACAGAACTGAAGCTTTCTTT; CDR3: CASSFHRTEAFF
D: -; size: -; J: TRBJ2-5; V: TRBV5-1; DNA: TGCGCCAGCAGCACAGGACAGGCCCCCGGGAGAGAGACCCAGTACTTC; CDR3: CASSTGQAPGRETQYF
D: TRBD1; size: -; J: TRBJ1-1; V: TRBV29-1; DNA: TGCAGCGTTCAAACAGGGGGCACTGAAGCTTTCTTT; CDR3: CSVQTGGTEAFF
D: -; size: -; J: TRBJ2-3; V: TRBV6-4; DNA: TGTGCCAGCAGTGAGGAAGGGGGCACAGATACGCAGTATTTT; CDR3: CASSEEGGTDTQYF
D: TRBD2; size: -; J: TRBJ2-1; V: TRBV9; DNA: TGTGCCAGCAGCCCTAGACTAGCGGGGGGCCTGGGGTTGTTCTTC; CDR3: CASSPRLAGGLGLFF
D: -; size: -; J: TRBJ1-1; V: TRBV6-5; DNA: TGTGCCAGCAGTTACATGCGGGGCACTGAAGCTTTCTTT; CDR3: CASSYMRGTEAFF
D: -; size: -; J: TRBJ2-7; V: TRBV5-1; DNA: TGCGCCAGCAGCTACGGACTTGCCGAGCAGTACTTC; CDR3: CASSYGLAEQYF
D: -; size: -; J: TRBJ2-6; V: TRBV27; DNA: TGTGCCAGCAGTCAAAGCTCTGGGGCCAACGTCCTGACTTTC; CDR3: CASSQSSGANVLTF
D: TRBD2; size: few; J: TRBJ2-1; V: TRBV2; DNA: TGTGCCAGCAAGGAGCGGGGGGGAGATGAGCAGTTCTTC; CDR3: CASKERGGDEQFF
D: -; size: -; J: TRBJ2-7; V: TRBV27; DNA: TGTGCCAGCAGTTCCCCTTCCGCCTGGGACTACGAGCAGTACTTC; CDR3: CASSSPSAWDYEQYF
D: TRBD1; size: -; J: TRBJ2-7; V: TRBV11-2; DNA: TGTGCCAGCAGCCAGATCGGGACAGGGAGGTACGAGCAGTACTTC; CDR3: CASSQIGTGRYEQYF
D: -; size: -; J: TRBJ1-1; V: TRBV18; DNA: TGTGCCAGCTCTCCACCTTCGCGACAGAACACTGAAGCTTTCTTT; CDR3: CASSPPSRQNTEAFF
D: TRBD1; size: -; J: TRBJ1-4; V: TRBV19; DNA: TGTGCCAGTAGCCAGGACAGGGGAACCAAAAAACTGTTTTTT; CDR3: CASSQDRGTKKLFF
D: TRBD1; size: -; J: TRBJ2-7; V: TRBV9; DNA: TGTGCCAGCAGCGTAGGGGACAGGACCTACGAGCAGTACTTC; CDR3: CASSVGDRTYEQYF
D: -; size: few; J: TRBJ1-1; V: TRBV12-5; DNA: TGTGCTAGTGGTTTGGAAGAGGGCACTGAAGCTTTCTTT; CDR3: CASGLEEGTEAFF
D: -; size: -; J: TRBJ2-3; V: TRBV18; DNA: TGTGCCAGCTCTCAACCGGGCCCTAGCACAGATACGCAGTATTTT; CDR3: CASSQPGPSTDTQYF
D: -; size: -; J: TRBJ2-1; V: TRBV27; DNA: TGTGCCAGCAGCCACAGGGAAAATGAGCAGTTCTTC; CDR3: CASSHRENEQFF
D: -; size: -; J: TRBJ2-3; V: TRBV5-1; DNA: TGCGCCAGCAGCTCGAAGACACTAGGAATGACAGATACGCAGTATTTT; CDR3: CASSSKTLGMTDTQYF
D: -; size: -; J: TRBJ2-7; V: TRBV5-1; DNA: TGCGCCAGCAGCTTGAACCGGTCTGCAGACGAGCAGTACTTC; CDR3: CASSLNRSADEQYF
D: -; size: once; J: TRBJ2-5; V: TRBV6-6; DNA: TGTGCCAGCAGTTACTACGGGGGCAGAGAGACCCAGTACTTC; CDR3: CASSYYGGRETQYF
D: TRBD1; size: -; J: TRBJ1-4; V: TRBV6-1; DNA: TGTGCCAGCAGTGAACACAGGGGGGAAGAAAAACTGTTTTTT; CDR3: CASSEHRGEEKLFF
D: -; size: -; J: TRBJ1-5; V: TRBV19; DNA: TGTGCCAGTAGTCTCGGACGGGATCAGCCCCAGCATTTT; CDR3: CASSLGRDQPQHF
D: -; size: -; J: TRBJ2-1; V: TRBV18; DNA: TGTGCCAGCTCACCACAGGGGGGTTCCTACAATGAGCAGTTCTTC; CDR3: CASSPQGGSYNEQFF
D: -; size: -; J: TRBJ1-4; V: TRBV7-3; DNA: TGTGCCAGCAGCTTAGGAATTGGGAGCCTTGAAGAACTGTTTTTT; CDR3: CASSLGIGSLEELFF
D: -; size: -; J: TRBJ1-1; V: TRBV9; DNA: TGTGCCAGCAGCGTAGGCTCATCGAACACTGAAGCTTTCTTT; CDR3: CASSVGSSNTEAFF
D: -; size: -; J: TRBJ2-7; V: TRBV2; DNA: TGTGCCAGCAGTGAGCCAGAGTCCTACGCCGAGCAGTACTTC; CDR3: CASSEPESYAEQYF
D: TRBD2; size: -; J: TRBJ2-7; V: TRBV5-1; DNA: TGCGCCAGCAGGAGGACGGGAGGCTCCTACGAGCAGTACTTC; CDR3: CASRRTGGSYEQYF
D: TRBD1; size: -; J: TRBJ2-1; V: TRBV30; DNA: TGTGCCTGGAGTGATTTCGGACAGGGGAAAAATGAGCAGTTCTTC; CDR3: CAWSDFGQGKNEQFF
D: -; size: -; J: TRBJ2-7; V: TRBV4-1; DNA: TGCGCCAGCAGCCAAGAATCGGGGACCTACGAGCAGTACTTC; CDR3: CASSQESGTYEQYF